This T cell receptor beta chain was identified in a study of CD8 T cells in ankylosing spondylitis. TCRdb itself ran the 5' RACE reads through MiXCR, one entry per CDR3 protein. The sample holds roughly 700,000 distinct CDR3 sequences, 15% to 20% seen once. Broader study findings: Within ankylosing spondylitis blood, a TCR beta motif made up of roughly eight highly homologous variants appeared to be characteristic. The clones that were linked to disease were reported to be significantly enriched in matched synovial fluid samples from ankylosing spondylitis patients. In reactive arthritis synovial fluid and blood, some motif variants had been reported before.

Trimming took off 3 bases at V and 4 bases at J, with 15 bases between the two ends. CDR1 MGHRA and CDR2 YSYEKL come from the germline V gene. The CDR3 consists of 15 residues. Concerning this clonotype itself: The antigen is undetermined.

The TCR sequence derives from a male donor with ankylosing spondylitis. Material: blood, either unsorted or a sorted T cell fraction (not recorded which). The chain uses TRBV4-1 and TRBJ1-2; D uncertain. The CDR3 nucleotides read TGCGCCAGCAGCCATGGGCGATCTACCGTCTATGGCTACACCTTC. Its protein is CASSHGRSTVYGYTF.